This T cell receptor beta chain was sequenced during a study of T cell repertoires in cytomegalovirus infection. The V gene lost 2 bases and the J gene lost 9 bases, with 11 bases spanning the gap. The germline V gene has CDR1 MNHEY and CDR2 SVGEGT. The CDR3 totals 13 residues. TCRdb re-derived calls from the reads in MiXCR, one entry per CDR3 protein. The sample gives 380,000 or so distinct CDR3 sequences, roughly 34% of which show up once; roughly 14% is in the top ten. As regards this clonotype: No antigen is known for it.

Regarding the study as a whole: Accumulated public TCR beta family frequency recognized individuals carrying CMV together with the relevant HLA.

This TCR came from a human donor in good health (CMV status not recorded). Some clones in this sample may be carry-over from other donors' samples. Material: cultured PBMCs, obtained from culture after CMV antigen stimulation. The chain has TRBV6-2 or TRBV6-3 and TRBJ1-5; no reliable D call. As DNA, the CDR3 is TGTGCCAGCAGTTACGGGCAGGTCCGGCCCCAGCATTTT. Translated: CASSYGQVRPQHF.